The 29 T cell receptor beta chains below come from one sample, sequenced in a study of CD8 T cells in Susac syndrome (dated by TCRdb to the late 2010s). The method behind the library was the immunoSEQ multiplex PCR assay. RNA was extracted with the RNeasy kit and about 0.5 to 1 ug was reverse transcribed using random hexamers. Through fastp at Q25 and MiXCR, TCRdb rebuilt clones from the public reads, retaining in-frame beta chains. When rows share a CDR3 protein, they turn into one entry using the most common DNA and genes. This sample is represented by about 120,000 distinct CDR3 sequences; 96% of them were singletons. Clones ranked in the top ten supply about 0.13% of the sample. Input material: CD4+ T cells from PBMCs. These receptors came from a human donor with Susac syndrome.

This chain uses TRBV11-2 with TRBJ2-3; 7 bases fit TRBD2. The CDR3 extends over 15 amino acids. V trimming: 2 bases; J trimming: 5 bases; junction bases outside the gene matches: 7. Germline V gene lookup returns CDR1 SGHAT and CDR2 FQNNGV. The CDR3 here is CASSLLGLVVDTQYF. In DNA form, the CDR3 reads TGTGCCAGCAGCTTACTCGGACTAGTGGTAGATACGCAGTATTTT.

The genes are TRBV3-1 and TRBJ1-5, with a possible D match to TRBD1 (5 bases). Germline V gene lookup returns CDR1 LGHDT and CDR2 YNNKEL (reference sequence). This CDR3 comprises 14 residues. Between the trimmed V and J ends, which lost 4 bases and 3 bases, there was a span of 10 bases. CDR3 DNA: TGTGCCAGCAGCCCCGGGACCCTCAATCAGCCCCAGCATTTT. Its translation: CASSPGTLNQPQHF.

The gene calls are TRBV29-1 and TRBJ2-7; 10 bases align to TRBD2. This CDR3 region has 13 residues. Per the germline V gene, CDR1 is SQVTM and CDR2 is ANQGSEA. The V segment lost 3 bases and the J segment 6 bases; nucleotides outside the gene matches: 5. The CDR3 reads CSVDLLAGAEQYF. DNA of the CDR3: TGCAGCGTTGATCTTCTAGCGGGAGCCGAGCAGTACTTC.

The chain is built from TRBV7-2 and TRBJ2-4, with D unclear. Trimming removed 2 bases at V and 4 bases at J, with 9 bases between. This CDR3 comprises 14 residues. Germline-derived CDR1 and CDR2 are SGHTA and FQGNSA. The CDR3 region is CASSLTGAKNIQYF. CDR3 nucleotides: TGTGCCAGCAGCTTAACGGGTGCGAAAAACATTCAGTACTTC.

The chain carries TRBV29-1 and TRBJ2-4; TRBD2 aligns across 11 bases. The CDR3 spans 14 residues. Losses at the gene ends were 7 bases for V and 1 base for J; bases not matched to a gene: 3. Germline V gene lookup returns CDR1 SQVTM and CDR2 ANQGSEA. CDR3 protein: CSAWTSGAKNIQYF. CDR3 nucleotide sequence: TGCAGCGCTTGGACTAGCGGGGCCAAAAACATTCAGTACTTC.

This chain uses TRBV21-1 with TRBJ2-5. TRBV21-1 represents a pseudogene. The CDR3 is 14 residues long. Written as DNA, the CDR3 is TGTGCCAGCAGCAACAGGAATAATAGGGAGACCCAGTACTTC. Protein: CASSNRNNRETQYF.

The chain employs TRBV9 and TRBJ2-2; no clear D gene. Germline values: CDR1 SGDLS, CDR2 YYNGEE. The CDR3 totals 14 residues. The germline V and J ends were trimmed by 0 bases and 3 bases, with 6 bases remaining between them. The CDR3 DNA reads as TGTGCCAGCAGCGTAGATGTGGACACCGGGGAGCTGTTTTTT. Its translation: CASSVDVDTGELFF.

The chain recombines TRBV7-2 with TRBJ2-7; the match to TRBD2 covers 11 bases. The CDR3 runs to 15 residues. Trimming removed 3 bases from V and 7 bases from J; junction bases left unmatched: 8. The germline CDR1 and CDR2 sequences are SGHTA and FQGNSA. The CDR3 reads CASSLSLAGAGEQYF. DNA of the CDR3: TGTGCCAGCAGCTTGTCACTAGCGGGAGCTGGTGAGCAGTACTTC.

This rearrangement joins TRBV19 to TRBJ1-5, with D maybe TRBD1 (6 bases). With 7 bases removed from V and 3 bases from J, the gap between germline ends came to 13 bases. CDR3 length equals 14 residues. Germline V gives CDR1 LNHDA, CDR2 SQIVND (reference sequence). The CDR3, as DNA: TGTGCCAGTAACAGACAGGCTTCCAATCAGCCCCAGCATTTT. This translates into CASNRQASNQPQHF.

In nucleotides, the CDR3 is TGTGCCTGGACACAGAGTTATGGCTACACCTTC. Protein product: CAWTQSYGYTF. The chain is built from TRBV30 and TRBJ1-2; the D is unclear. Germline V gene lookup returns CDR1 GTSNPN and CDR2 SVGIG (reference sequence). The V end lost 4 bases, the J end lost 5 bases, and 8 bases lay between the germline ends. The length of the CDR3 is 11 residues. Combining the CDR3 with reference TRBV30 and TRBJ1-2 gives the whole variable domain SQTIHQWPATLVQPVGSPLSLECTVEGTSNPNLYWYRQAAGRGLQLLFYSVGIGQISSEVPQNLSASRPQDRQFILSSKKLLLSDSGFYLCAWTQSYGYTFGSGTRLTVV.

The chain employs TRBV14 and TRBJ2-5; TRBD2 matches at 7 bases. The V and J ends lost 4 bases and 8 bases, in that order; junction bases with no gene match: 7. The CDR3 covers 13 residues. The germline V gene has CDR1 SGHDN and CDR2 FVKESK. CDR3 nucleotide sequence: TGTGCCAGCAGCCCTACTAGCGCCGGTACCCAGTACTTC. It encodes CASSPTSAGTQYF.

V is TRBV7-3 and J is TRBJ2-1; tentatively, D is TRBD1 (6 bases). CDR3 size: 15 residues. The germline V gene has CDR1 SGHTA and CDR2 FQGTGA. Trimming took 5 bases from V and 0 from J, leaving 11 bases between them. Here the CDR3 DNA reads TGTGCCAGCAGCCCAGGGGCCACCTCCTACAATGAGCAGTTCTTC. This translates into CASSPGATSYNEQFF.

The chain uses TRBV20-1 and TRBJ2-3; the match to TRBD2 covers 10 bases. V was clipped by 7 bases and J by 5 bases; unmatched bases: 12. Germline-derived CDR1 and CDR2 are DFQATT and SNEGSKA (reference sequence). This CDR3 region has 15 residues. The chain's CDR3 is CSGSNGAGGGDTQYF. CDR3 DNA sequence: TGCAGTGGCTCGAATGGAGCGGGAGGGGGAGATACGCAGTATTTT.

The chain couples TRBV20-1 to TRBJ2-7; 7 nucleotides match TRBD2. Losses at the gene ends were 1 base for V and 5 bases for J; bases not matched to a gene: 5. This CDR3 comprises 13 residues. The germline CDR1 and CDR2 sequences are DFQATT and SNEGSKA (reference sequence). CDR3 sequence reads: CSARGGRADEQYF. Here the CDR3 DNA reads TGCAGTGCTAGAGGGGGGAGGGCCGACGAGCAGTACTTC.

CDR3 bases: TGTGCCAGCTCCGCGAACACCGGGGAGCTGTTTTTT. Translation: CASSANTGELFF. This rearrangement joins TRBV25-1 to TRBJ2-2; no definite D call. Trimming shortened V by 8 bases and J by 0 bases, and 4 bases separated the two germline ends. The germline gives CDR1 MGHDK, CDR2 SYGVNS. This CDR3 contains 12 residues.

The CDR3 nucleotides are TGCGCCAGCAGCCAAGCTGCTACGTCCTACGAGCAGTACTTC. It codes for CASSQAATSYEQYF. The chain is built from TRBV4-1 and TRBJ2-7; no definite D call. The CDR3 consists of 14 residues. The ends were cut back, 1 base at V and 1 base at J, with 8 bases in the middle. CDR1 and CDR2 (germline): MGHRA, YSYEKL.

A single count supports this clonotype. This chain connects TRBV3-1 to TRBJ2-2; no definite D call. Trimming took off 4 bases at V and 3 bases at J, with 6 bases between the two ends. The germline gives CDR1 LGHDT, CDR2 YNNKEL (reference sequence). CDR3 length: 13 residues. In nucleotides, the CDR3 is TGTGCCAGCAGCCGCGGTGACACCGGGGAGCTGTTTTTT. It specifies CASSRGDTGELFF. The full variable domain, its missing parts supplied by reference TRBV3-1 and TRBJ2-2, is DTAVSQTPKYLVTQMGNDKSIKCEQNLGHDTMYWYKQDSKKFLKIMFSYNNKELIINETVPNRFSPKSPDKAHLNLHINSLELGDSAVYFCASSRGDTGELFFGEGSRLTVL.

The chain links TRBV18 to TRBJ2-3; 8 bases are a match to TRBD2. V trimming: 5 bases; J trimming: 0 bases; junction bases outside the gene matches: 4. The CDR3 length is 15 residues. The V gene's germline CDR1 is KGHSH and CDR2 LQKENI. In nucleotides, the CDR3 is TGTGCCAGCTCATTCGGACTAGCCAGCACAGATACGCAGTATTTT. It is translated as CASSFGLASTDTQYF.

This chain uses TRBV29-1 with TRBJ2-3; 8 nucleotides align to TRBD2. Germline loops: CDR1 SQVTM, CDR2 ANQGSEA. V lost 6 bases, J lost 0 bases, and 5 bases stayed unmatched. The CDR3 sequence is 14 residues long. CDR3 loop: CSVAGTSSTDTQYF. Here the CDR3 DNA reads TGCAGCGTGGCCGGGACTAGTAGCACAGATACGCAGTATTTT.

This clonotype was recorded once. In nucleotides, the CDR3 is TGTGCCAGCCGGAGGGAGGGCCGGGGCGATACGCAGTATTTT. Protein product: CASRREGRGDTQYF. This chain joins TRBV7-2 and TRBJ2-3; 7 bases map to TRBD2. The CDR3 is made up of 14 amino acids. Per the germline V gene, CDR1 is SGHTA and CDR2 is FQGNSA. Trimming removed 8 bases from V and 6 bases from J; junction bases left unmatched: 11.

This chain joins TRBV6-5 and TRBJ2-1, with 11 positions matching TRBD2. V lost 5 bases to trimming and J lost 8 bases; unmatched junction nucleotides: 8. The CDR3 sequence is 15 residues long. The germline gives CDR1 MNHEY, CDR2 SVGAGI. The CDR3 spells CASSKRLAGMDEQFF. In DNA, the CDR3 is TGTGCCAGCAGTAAGAGACTAGCGGGAATGGATGAGCAGTTCTTC.

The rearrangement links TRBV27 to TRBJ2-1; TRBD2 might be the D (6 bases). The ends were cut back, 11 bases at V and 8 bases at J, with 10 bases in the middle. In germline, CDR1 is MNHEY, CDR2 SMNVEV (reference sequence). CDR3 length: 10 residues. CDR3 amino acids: CALWGDEQFF. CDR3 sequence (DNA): TGTGCCTTATGGGGGGATGAGCAGTTCTTC.

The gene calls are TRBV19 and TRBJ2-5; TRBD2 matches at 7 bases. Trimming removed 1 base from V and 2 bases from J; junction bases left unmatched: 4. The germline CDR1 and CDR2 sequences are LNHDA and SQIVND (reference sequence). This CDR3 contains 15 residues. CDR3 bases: TGTGCCAGTAGTATAGTGGCGGGAGAACAAGAGACCCAGTACTTC. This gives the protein CASSIVAGEQETQYF.

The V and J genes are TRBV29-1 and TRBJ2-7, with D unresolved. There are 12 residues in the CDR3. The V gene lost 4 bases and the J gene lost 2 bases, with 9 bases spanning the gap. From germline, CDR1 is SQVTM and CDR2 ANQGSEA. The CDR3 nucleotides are TGCAGCGTTGGGCGGATCCCCTACGAGCAGTACTTC. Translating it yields CSVGRIPYEQYF.

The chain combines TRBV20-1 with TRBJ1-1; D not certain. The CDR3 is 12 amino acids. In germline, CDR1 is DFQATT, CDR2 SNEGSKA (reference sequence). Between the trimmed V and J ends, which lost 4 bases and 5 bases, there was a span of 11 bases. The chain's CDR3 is CSANPRGTEAFF. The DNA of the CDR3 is TGCAGTGCTAACCCAAGAGGAACTGAAGCTTTCTTT.

CDR3 DNA: TGTGCCAGCAGCGTTACTAGCGGGAGGGCCGCCGGGGAGCTGTTTTTT. Translating gives CASSVTSGRAAGELFF. The chain recombines TRBV9 with TRBJ2-2, with TRBD2 matching 13 bases. The trim removed 2 bases at V and 6 bases at J, leaving 4 bases unmatched. Germline V lookup: CDR1 SGDLS, CDR2 YYNGEE. The CDR3 runs 16 residues.

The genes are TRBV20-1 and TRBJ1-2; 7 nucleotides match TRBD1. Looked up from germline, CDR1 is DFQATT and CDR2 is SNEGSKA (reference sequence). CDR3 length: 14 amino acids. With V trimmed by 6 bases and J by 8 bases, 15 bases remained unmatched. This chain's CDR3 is CSAQHPDRVEGYTF. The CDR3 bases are TGCAGTGCCCAACACCCTGACAGGGTTGAAGGCTACACCTTC.

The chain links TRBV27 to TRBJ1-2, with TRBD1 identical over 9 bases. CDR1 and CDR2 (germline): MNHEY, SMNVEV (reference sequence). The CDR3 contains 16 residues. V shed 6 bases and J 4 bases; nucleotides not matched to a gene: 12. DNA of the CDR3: TGTGCCAGCAGCCGAGGAATCGACAGGGGGGGCTATGGCTACACCTTC. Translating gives CASSRGIDRGGYGYTF.

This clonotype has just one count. The CDR3 loop reads CASSAFLGQGNEQYF. For the CDR3, the DNA is TGTGCCAGCAGCGCGTTCTTGGGACAGGGCAACGAGCAGTACTTC. This chain joins TRBV9 and TRBJ2-7; 9 bases are shared with TRBD1. Germline CDR1 reads SGDLS; CDR2 reads YYNGEE. The CDR3 consists of 15 residues. With V trimmed by 3 bases and J by 5 bases, 9 bases remained unmatched.